The 22 T cell receptor beta chains below come from one sample, sequenced in a study of T cell repertoires in cytomegalovirus infection. Via MiXCR, TCRdb re-called the reads, giving one row per CDR3 protein. Here the sample spans some 940,000 distinct CDR3 sequences, around 29% being singletons. These receptors have no known antigen. Material: cultured CD8+ T cells from PBMCs, obtained from culture after CMV antigen stimulation. The receptors were sampled from a human donor in good health (CMV status not recorded). Some clones in this sample may be carry-over from other donors' samples.

This clonotype has only a few counts. V is TRBV27 and J is TRBJ2-7; D tentatively fits TRBD1 or TRBD2 (5 bases each). This CDR3 is 13 amino acids long. Trimming took off 5 bases at V and 4 bases at J, with 12 bases between the two ends. In germline, CDR1 is MNHEY, CDR2 SMNVEV (reference sequence). The CDR3 DNA sequence: TGTGCCAGCAGTCCGGGACCGAATTACGAGCAGTACGTC. Encoded protein: CASSPGPNYEQYV.

This clonotype has a single count. V and J are TRBV7-4 and TRBJ2-5; D uncertain. Per germline, CDR1 SGHVT and CDR2 SQSDAQ. CDR3 length: 15 residues. Trimming stripped 4 bases from V and 5 bases from J, with 17 bases between. CDR3 DNA sequence: TGTGCCAGCAGCTCCCCCGGTAGGGCTAAGGAGACCCAGTACTTC. This gives the protein CASSSPGRAKETQYF.

Written as DNA, the CDR3 is TGTGCCAGCAGCTCGGTGGGGGAAGCTTTCTTT. It specifies CASSSVGEAFF. The rearrangement links TRBV7-6 to TRBJ1-1; D is ambiguous. Trimming took 4 bases from V and 8 from J, leaving 8 bases between them. This CDR3 is built from 11 residues. Germline assignment: CDR1 SGHVS and CDR2 FNYEAQ. Full variable domain (remainder filled in from reference TRBV7-6 and TRBJ1-1): GAGVSQSPRYKVTKRGQDVALRCDPISGHVSLYWYRQALGQGPEFLTYFNYEAQQDKSGLPNDRFSAERPEGSISTLTIQRTEQRDSAMYRCASSSVGEAFFGQGTRLTVV.

This clonotype showed up many times. The gene calls are TRBV11-2 and TRBJ2-2, with no clear D. Germline V gene sequence: CDR1 SGHAT, CDR2 FQNNGV. This CDR3 comprises 12 residues. Trimming left V 4 bases short and J 5 bases short, with 5 bases between. CDR3 in DNA: TGTGCCAGCAGCTCTCTAACCGGGGAGCTGTTTTTT. Its translation is CASSSLTGELFF.

V and J are TRBV28 and TRBJ1-3; D call uncertain. This CDR3 is built from 15 residues. Between the trimmed V and J ends, which lost 3 bases and 8 bases, there was a span of 17 bases. Per the germline V gene, CDR1 is MDHEN and CDR2 is SYDVKM. CDR3 DNA: TGTGCCAGCAGTTTTGGGGAAGGGCTTATGGACACCATATATTTT. Protein: CASSFGEGLMDTIYF.

At least ten counts were recorded for this clonotype. The CDR3 sequence: CASSSEGANKETQYF. The CDR3 DNA reads as TGTGCCAGCAGCTCCGAGGGGGCTAATAAAGAGACCCAGTACTTC. The V gene is TRBV7-6, the J gene TRBJ2-5, with 7 bases that match TRBD1. This CDR3 contains 15 residues. After removal of 4 bases from V and 3 bases from J, the junction contained 8 bases not matched to a gene. Germline assignment: CDR1 SGHVS and CDR2 FNYEAQ.

The chain combines TRBV28 with TRBJ2-2; 8 nucleotides agree with TRBD1. V shed 7 bases, J shed 3 bases, and the junction held 10 bases outside the gene matches. CDR3 length equals 16 residues. Germline assignment: CDR1 MDHEN and CDR2 SYDVKM. For the CDR3, the DNA is TGTGCCAGCACCTTAGACAGGGGTTTATACACCGGGGAGCTGTTTTTT. Protein: CASTLDRGLYTGELFF.

The J gene is TRBJ2-7, the V gene TRBV5-4; TRBD1 is a possible D gene (6 bases). Germline-derived CDR1 and CDR2 are SGHNT and YYREEE (reference sequence). The CDR3 runs 14 residues. Between the trimmed V and J ends, which lost 3 bases and 3 bases, there was a span of 13 bases. The CDR3 reads CASSSQTGLYEQYF. The CDR3, as DNA: TGTGCCAGCAGCTCGCAGACAGGACTCTACGAGCAGTACTTC.

This chain uses TRBV27 with TRBJ1-1; the D is unclear. CDR3 size: 17 residues. With 1 base removed from V and 1 base from J, the gap between germline ends came to 16 bases. Germline V gene sequence: CDR1 MNHEY, CDR2 SMNVEV (reference sequence). Here the CDR3 DNA reads TGTGCCAGCAGTTTATTGGGGTATTCCGCATCGAACACTGAAGCTTTCTTT. Translation gives CASSLLGYSASNTEAFF.

This chain links TRBV27 with TRBJ1-3; TRBD1 is a possible D gene (5 bases). This CDR3 spans 14 amino acids. Trimming removed 5 bases at V and 4 bases at J, with 12 bases between. Looked up from germline, CDR1 is MNHEY and CDR2 is SMNVEV (reference sequence). CDR3 sequence reads: CASSRVGLGNTIYF. In nucleotides, the CDR3 is TGTGCCAGCAGTCGTGTGGGGCTCGGAAACACCATATATTTT.

This clonotype was observed a few times. The chain combines TRBV4-3 with TRBJ1-2; no clear D. The CDR3 sequence is 13 residues long. The germline CDR1 and CDR2 sequences are LGHNA and YSLEER. Trimming removed 1 base from V and 4 bases from J, with 7 bases in between. CDR3 sequence reads: CASSQGLFYGYTF. The CDR3 nucleotides are TGCGCCAGCAGCCAAGGTCTCTTCTATGGCTACACCTTC.

With respect to this clonotype: This could be a read error, since a much larger clone is one nucleotide away. The chain has TRBV7-9 and TRBJ2-1; TRBD1 matches at 7 bases. Looked up from germline, CDR1 is SEHNR and CDR2 is FQNEAQ (reference sequence). The CDR3 runs to 15 residues. CDR3 in amino acids: CARSSRDRGSNEQFF. The DNA for the CDR3 is TGTGCCCGCAGCTCCCGGGACAGAGGTTCCAATGAGCAGTTCTTC.

In its sample, this clonotype was seen a few times. V usage is TRBV27 and J usage is TRBJ2-2; D is ambiguous. This CDR3 has 13 amino acids. The germline V gene encodes CDR1 MNHEY and CDR2 SMNVEV (reference sequence). V was clipped by 7 bases and J by 1 base, with 7 bases between them. The CDR3 is CASMLWNTGELFF. The CDR3 DNA reads TGTGCCAGCATGCTATGGAACACCGGGGAGCTGTTTTTT.

The V call is TRBV7-8, the J call TRBJ1-3, with D uncertain. In germline, CDR1 is SGHVS, CDR2 FQNEAQ. Trimming took off 5 bases at V and 7 bases at J, with 18 bases between the two ends. CDR3 length: 15 residues. The CDR3 coding sequence is TGTGCCAGCAGCCGGATCCCTGGAGGAGGGAACACCATATATTTT. Translated, it gives CASSRIPGGGNTIYF.

The J gene is TRBJ2-1, the V gene TRBV6-1; 14 nucleotides align to TRBD2. The CDR3 spans 19 residues. V lost 4 bases and J lost 2; bases outside the gene matches: 10. From germline, CDR1 is MNHNS and CDR2 SASEGT. The DNA for the CDR3 is TGTGCCAGCAGTGTATCGGGACTAGCGGGGGCGCGAACCTACAATGAGCAGTTCTTC. Translation gives CASSVSGLAGARTYNEQFF.

The V gene is TRBV5-1, the J gene TRBJ2-3, with 8 positions matching TRBD2. V was clipped by 4 bases and J by 0 bases; unmatched bases: 7. Germline CDR1 SGHRS, CDR2 YFSETQ. The CDR3 contains 16 residues. For the CDR3, the DNA is TGCGCCAGCAGCCTGGGGACTAGTTCTAGCACAGATACGCAGTATTTT. It specifies CASSLGTSSSTDTQYF. Complete variable domain (other parts from reference TRBV5-1 and TRBJ2-3): KAGVTQTPRYLIKTRGQQVTLSCSPISGHRSVSWYQQTPGQGLQFLFEYFSETQRNKGNFPGRFSGRQFSNSRSEMNVSTLELGDSALYLCASSLGTSSSTDTQYFGPGTRLTVL.

This clonotype occurred many times. The CDR3 nucleotides read TGTGCCAGCATCCTCTCGGTGAACACTGAAGCTTTCTTT. Translated, it gives CASILSVNTEAFF. The J gene is TRBJ1-1, the V gene TRBV7-8; D is unclear. The germline V gene has CDR1 SGHVS and CDR2 FQNEAQ. The CDR3 runs 13 residues. The V end lost 7 bases, the J end lost 0 bases, and 9 bases lay between the germline ends. The whole variable domain, filled in from reference TRBV7-8 and TRBJ1-1, reads GAGVSQSPRYKVAKRGQDVALRCDPISGHVSLFWYQQALGQGPEFLTYFQNEAQLDKSGLPSDRFFAERPEGSVSTLKIQRTQQEDSAVYLCASILSVNTEAFFGQGTRLTVV.

This clonotype was counted ten times or more. This rearrangement joins TRBV12-3 or TRBV12-4 to TRBJ2-7; 13 bases are shared with TRBD2. This CDR3 comprises 14 residues. Unmatched junction bases numbered 10, after V lost 6 bases and J lost 11 bases. The DNA of the CDR3 is TGTGCCAGCAGCCAGACTAGCGGGGGGCGACGAGAGTACTTC. Translation: CASSQTSGGRREYF.

There are a few counts of this clonotype. CDR3 nucleotide sequence: TGCGCCAGCAGCCAAGGTGAATGGGATGGCTACACCTTC. Residues: CASSQGEWDGYTF. The chain recombines TRBV4-3 with TRBJ1-2; D not resolved. The CDR3 extends over 13 amino acids. In germline, CDR1 is LGHNA, CDR2 YSLEER. V was trimmed by 1 base and J by 6 bases, leaving 9 bases between them.

This clonotype came up a few times. The CDR3 DNA reads as TGTGCCAGCAGTTACTCGCAGGGGGCGGTCTATGGCTACACCTTC. This sequence encodes CASSYSQGAVYGYTF. This sequence joins TRBV6-5 and TRBJ1-2; 8 bases are shared with TRBD1. The CDR3 has 15 amino acids. Germline V CDR1 and CDR2: MNHEY, SVGAGI. Trimming cost V 0 bases and J 4 bases; bases outside gene matches: 4.

This clonotype was found a few times. The gene calls are TRBV9 and TRBJ2-5; 9 nucleotides align to TRBD1. The V gene end was trimmed by 3 bases and the J gene end by 5 bases; junction bases not matched to a gene: 8. CDR3 length: 15 amino acids. Germline CDR1 is SGDLS and CDR2 is YYNGEE. In DNA, the CDR3 is TGTGCCAGCAGCGAAACAGGGGGCTTCGGGGAGACCCAGTACTTC. Amino acid sequence: CASSETGGFGETQYF.

This sequence joins TRBV28 and TRBJ2-3, with 9 bases lining up with TRBD1. The junction had 5 bases not matched to a gene; V was cut back by 5 bases and J by 2 bases. The CDR3 consists of 15 residues. In germline, CDR1 is MDHEN, CDR2 SYDVKM. The CDR3 reads CASSTTGGNTDTQYF. The CDR3 region has the DNA TGTGCCAGCAGTACGACAGGGGGGAACACAGATACGCAGTATTTT.